The TCR beta chain described here comes from a study of T cell clonality in common variable immunodeficiency. Produced via immunoSEQ multiplex PCR; TCRdb's table is partial and in-frame only. The sample yields approximately 44,000 clones, without any singletons. Study findings and constraints: Common variable immunodeficiency TCR beta sequences reportedly had fewer deletions and N-nucleotide insertions.

About this clone: Its antigen is as yet unknown.

The TCR sequence derives from a person aged 18-70 years in good health. The sample consisted of peripheral blood mononuclear cells.

The CDR3 reads CSARDSGGITNEQFF. CDR3 DNA (partial): TGCAGTGCTAGAGATTCCGGGGGAATTACCAATGAG. The gene calls are TRBV20-1 and TRBJ2-1, with a possible D match to TRBD2 (6 bases). The sequenced fragment ends 3 residues before the CDR3 boundary, so the rest is inferred from the germline J gene. V was cut by 0 bases and J by 6 bases, with 15 bases left in between. CDR1 DFQATT and CDR2 SNEGSKA come from the germline V gene (reference sequence). The CDR3 contains 15 residues.